This is a list of T cell receptor beta chains from one sample in a study of graft-versus-host responses after intestinal transplantation. TCRdb's table, derived via immunoSEQ multiplex PCR, lists solely in-frame clones and lacks some. Here the sample spans roughly 99,000 clones, about 87% being singletons. Antigen specificity for these receptors is unknown. The sequenced sample was unstimulated CD4+ T cells sorted from spleen or lymph node cells, obtained before transplant. The receptors come from a human donor who was the organ donor for an intestinal transplant. CDR3s include the opening cysteine and the closing phenylalanine or tryptophan. D genes are given only for firm matches. Size is omitted from some rows. Given values are once, few, many or a class for expanded clones.

clone_size j_call d_call v_call cdr3_nt cdr3_aa
. TRBJ2-3 TRBD2 TRBV6-1 TGTGCCAGCAATAAGCGGGATACACCCACAGATACGCAGTATTTT CASNKRDTPTDTQYF
. TRBJ2-3 . TRBV11-2 TGTGCCAGCAGACGTCGGGGGACCAGCACAGATACGCAGTATTTT CASRRRGTSTDTQYF
few TRBJ2-7 TRBD2 TRBV5-4 TGTGCCAGCAGCTTAGATTCCGGGAGGACCTACGAGCAGTACTTC CASSLDSGRTYEQYF
. TRBJ1-2 . TRBV5-6 TGTGCCAGCAGCTTGGGGTCGGAAGCCCCTTACTCTGGCTACACCTTC CASSLGSEAPYSGYTF
. TRBJ2-2 . TRBV6-6 TGTGCCAGCAGTTACTCGTCTAGGGGGGGGACCGGGGAGCTGTTTTTT CASSYSSRGGTGELFF
once TRBJ2-3 TRBD1 TRBV2 TGTGCCAGCAGCCGACAGGGGCCGTCCACAGATACGCAGTATTTT CASSRQGPSTDTQYF
. TRBJ2-7 TRBD2 TRBV7-9 TGTGCCAGCAGCTTACGAGCGGGGGGGCTCTCCCCCTACGAGCAGTACTTC CASSLRAGGLSPYEQYF
. TRBJ2-5 . TRBV10-1 TGCGCCAGCAGTGATTCAGGGGTCGAGACCCAGTACTTC CASSDSGVETQYF
. TRBJ2-1 TRBD2 TRBV7-9 TGTGCCAGCAGCTTAGTAGCTAGCGGGAGGAGGAATGAGCAGTTCTTC CASSLVASGRRNEQFF
. TRBJ2-3 . TRBV28 TGTGCCAGCAGCCCAGGTGGCCGGAGGGATACGCAGTATTTT CASSPGGRRDTQYF
. TRBJ1-5 . TRBV6-5 TGTGCCAGCAGTGGGACGGACAATCAGCCCCAGCATTTT CASSGTDNQPQHF
few TRBJ2-5 TRBD2 TRBV4-2 TGTGCCAGCAGCCAAGGGGGGGGGTTGGAGACCCAGTACTTC CASSQGGGLETQYF
. TRBJ1-3 . TRBV9 TGTGCCAGCAGCCCCCGTGATGGAAACACCATATATTTT CASSPRDGNTIYF
once TRBJ2-5 TRBD2 TRBV30 TGTGCCTGGAGTGCTGCTAGCGGGGGGGCTTCACGAGAGACCCAGTACTTC CAWSAASGGASRETQYF
. TRBJ1-1 . TRBV19 TGTGCCAGTAACGATCCGGGACAAGTGAACACTGAAGCTTTCTTT CASNDPGQVNTEAFF
. TRBJ2-2 . TRBV5-1 TGCGCCAGCAGCCTAATCAAAAACCGGGGTGGACGCGACCGGGAGCTGTTTTTT CASSLIKNRGGRDRELFF
once TRBJ1-5 . TRBV6-5 TGTGCCAGCAGTTATCGGGGGGGCGGCCAGCCCCAGCATTTT CASSYRGGGQPQHF